A selection of T cell receptor beta chains follows, all from one sample in a study of control samples from healthy donors and cancer patients. Repertoires were generated with immunoSEQ multiplex PCR, while TCRdb's copy carries only in-frame clones and drops some. The table records 70,000 to 80,000 clones, roughly 89% of them present only once. Sequenced input: PBMCs. The receptors shown here come from an older woman with head and neck cancer. Both conserved end residues are part of each CDR3. The D gene is left open where the match is weak.

V: TRBV19
J: TRBJ1-6
D: TRBD1
CDR3: CASSTSRGSNSPLHF
DNA: TGTGCCAGTAGTACATCCAGGGGGAGTAATTCACCCCTCCACTTT

V: TRBV6-6
J: TRBJ2-1
D: TRBD2
CDR3: CASSPNSGRLNEQFF
DNA: TGTGCCAGCAGCCCCAATAGCGGGAGGTTGAATGAGCAGTTCTTC

V: TRBV27
J: TRBJ2-7
D: .
CDR3: CASSLFVGAREQYF
DNA: TGTGCCAGCAGTTTATTTGTGGGGGCTCGCGAGCAGTACTTC

V: TRBV4-1
J: TRBJ2-2
D: .
CDR3: CASSQAAEYTGELFF
DNA: TGCGCCAGCAGCCAAGCGGCAGAGTACACCGGGGAGCTGTTTTTT

V: TRBV28
J: TRBJ2-7
D: .
CDR3: CASSFGTPDSYEQYF
DNA: TGTGCCAGCAGTTTTGGGACCCCAGACTCCTACGAGCAGTACTTC

V: TRBV4-3
J: TRBJ2-5
D: .
CDR3: CASSQKQGEETQYF
DNA: TGCGCCAGCAGCCAGAAACAGGGTGAGGAGACCCAGTACTTC

V: TRBV6-1
J: TRBJ1-5
D: .
CDR3: CASSEKFPGVQPQHF
DNA: TGTGCCAGCAGTGAAAAGTTCCCGGGGGTCCAGCCCCAGCATTTT

V: TRBV19
J: TRBJ1-5
D: TRBD1
CDR3: CASRPEQGAGQPQHF
DNA: TGTGCCAGTAGGCCTGAACAGGGGGCAGGTCAGCCCCAGCATTTT

V: TRBV6-2/TRBV6-3
J: TRBJ2-7
D: .
CDR3: CASSYSFRGHEQYF
DNA: TGTGCCAGCAGTTACTCGTTTCGGGGTCACGAGCAGTACTTC

V: TRBV4-1
J: TRBJ2-1
D: TRBD1
CDR3: CASSQTTGAVGSENEQFF
DNA: TGCGCCAGCAGCCAAACTACAGGGGCCGTCGGTTCAGAAAATGAGCAGTTCTTC

V: TRBV3-1/TRBV3-2
J: TRBJ1-5
D: TRBD1
CDR3: CASSQDRGQYQPQHF
DNA: TGTGCCAGCAGCCAAGATCGGGGACAGTATCAGCCCCAGCATTTT

V: TRBV6-4
J: TRBJ2-1
D: TRBD1
CDR3: CASSSGTGSYNEQFF
DNA: TGTGCCAGCAGCTCCGGGACAGGGTCCTACAATGAGCAGTTCTTC

V: TRBV19
J: TRBJ1-6
D: .
CDR3: CASSALAGARSPLHF
DNA: TGTGCCAGTAGTGCCCTTGCCGGGGCCCGTTCACCCCTCCACTTT

V: TRBV2
J: TRBJ2-3
D: .
CDR3: CASSAGHRSTDTQYF
DNA: TGTGCCAGCAGTGCGGGGCACCGAAGCACAGATACGCAGTATTTT

V: TRBV18
J: TRBJ2-3
D: .
CDR3: CASSPGGPDTQYF
DNA: TGTGCCAGCTCACCGGGGGGGCCAGATACGCAGTATTTT

V: TRBV5-3
J: TRBJ2-1
D: .
CDR3: CASSPRGGENYNEQFF
DNA: TGTGCTTCGTCCCCCCGGGGCGGCGAGAACTACAATGAGCAGTTCTTC

V: TRBV7-2
J: TRBJ2-3
D: .
CDR3: CASSLAVRANTDTQYF
DNA: TGTGCCAGCAGCTTAGCGGTCAGGGCCAACACAGATACGCAGTATTTT

V: TRBV27
J: TRBJ2-7
D: .
CDR3: CASSPLLPLGGQYF
DNA: TGTGCCAGCAGTCCCCTACTACCGTTGGGCGGGCAGTACTTC

V: TRBV9
J: TRBJ2-7
D: TRBD2
CDR3: CASSPGLAEWGEQYF
DNA: TGTGCCAGCAGCCCTGGACTAGCGGAGTGGGGCGAGCAGTACTTC

V: TRBV9
J: TRBJ1-2
D: .
CDR3: CASSAPQGNYGYTF
DNA: TGTGCCAGCAGCGCCCCACAGGGTAACTATGGCTACACCTTC

V: TRBV28
J: TRBJ1-2
D: TRBD1
CDR3: CASRTGDYGYTF
DNA: TGTGCCAGCCGGACAGGGGACTATGGCTACACCTTC

V: TRBV5-1
J: TRBJ1-1
D: TRBD1
CDR3: CASSWGQGDTEAFF
DNA: TGCGCCAGCAGCTGGGGACAGGGTGACACTGAAGCTTTCTTT

V: TRBV5-5
J: TRBJ1-1
D: .
CDR3: CASSLAWDTEAFF
DNA: TGTGCCAGCAGCTTGGCCTGGGATACTGAAGCTTTCTTT

V: TRBV5-1
J: TRBJ2-6
D: .
CDR3: CASSLAANSGANVLTF
DNA: TGCGCCAGCAGCTTGGCCGCGAACTCTGGGGCCAACGTCCTGACTTTC

V: TRBV19
J: TRBJ2-2
D: TRBD1
CDR3: CASTGGIGELFF
DNA: TGTGCCAGTACAGGGGGAATCGGGGAGCTGTTTTTT

V: TRBV5-1
J: TRBJ2-5
D: TRBD2
CDR3: CASSWTSGETQYF
DNA: TGCGCCAGCAGCTGGACTAGCGGGGAGACCCAGTACTTC